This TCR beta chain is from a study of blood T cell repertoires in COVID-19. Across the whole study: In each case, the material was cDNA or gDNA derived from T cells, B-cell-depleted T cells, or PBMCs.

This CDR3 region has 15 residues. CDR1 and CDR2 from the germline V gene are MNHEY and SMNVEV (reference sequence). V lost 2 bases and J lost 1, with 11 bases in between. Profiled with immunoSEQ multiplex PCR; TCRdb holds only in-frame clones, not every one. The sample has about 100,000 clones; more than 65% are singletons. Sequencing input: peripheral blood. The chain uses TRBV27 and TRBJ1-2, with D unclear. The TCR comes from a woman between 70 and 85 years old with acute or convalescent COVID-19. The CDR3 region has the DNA TGTGCCAGCAGTTTAGTTGCCCGGGGTAACTATGGCTACACCTTC. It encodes CASSLVARGNYGYTF.